A selection of T cell receptor beta chains follows, all from one sample in a study of blood T cell repertoires in COVID-19. Only in-frame clones appear in the TCRdb table, and some are missing; sequencing was by immunoSEQ multiplex PCR. Of a few hundred thousand clones in the sample, roughly nine tenths were seen once. The sequenced material came from peripheral blood. These receptors all come from a woman aged 30 to 39 with COVID-19, enrolled during active disease. Each CDR3 is given with its conserved first and last residue. A D gene is named only where the DNA matches it firmly. Size is stated for part of the rows, as once, few or many counts, or as a class when the clone is expanded.

D	V	size	J	DNA	CDR3
NA	TRBV11-2	NA	TRBJ2-1	TGTGCCAGCAGCCCCCACGGGCAGGGACTGAACAATGAGCAGTTCTTC	CASSPHGQGLNNEQFF
NA	TRBV12-3/TRBV12-4	NA	TRBJ2-1	TGTGCCAGCAGGGTTTCGGATGAGCAGTTCTTC	CASRVSDEQFF
NA	TRBV27	NA	TRBJ2-3	TGTGCCAGCAGTTTTAGGGGAACGCAGTATTTT	CASSFRGTQYF
NA	TRBV5-1	NA	TRBJ2-7	TGCGCCAGCAGGTTCCCGGGTGGGGGCCCCTCCGAGCAGTACTTC	CASRFPGGGPSEQYF
NA	TRBV10-2	NA	TRBJ2-3	TGCGCCAGCAGCCCGGGTTTAGATCACTTCGCAGATACGCAGTATTTT	CASSPGLDHFADTQYF
NA	TRBV5-4	NA	TRBJ2-2	TGTGCCAGCAGCCAAGGCAGGGGGAACACCGGGGAGCTGTTTTTT	CASSQGRGNTGELFF
TRBD2	TRBV7-9	NA	TRBJ2-5	TGTGCCAGCAGCTTAGGGTCCGGGGGGGCTGTCGAGACCCAGTACTTC	CASSLGSGGAVETQYF
TRBD2	TRBV9	NA	TRBJ2-5	TGTGCCAGCAGCGTACGGACTAGCGGAGAGACCCAGTACTTC	CASSVRTSGETQYF
NA	TRBV2	NA	TRBJ2-5	TGTGCCAGCAGTGAAGAGTCCCTGAACACCCATAGCACCCAGTACTTC	CASSEESLNTHSTQYF
NA	TRBV24-1	NA	TRBJ1-2	TGTGCCACCAGTGACCCGGGAGGATATGGCTACACCTTC	CATSDPGGYGYTF
TRBD2	TRBV3-1/TRBV3-2	few	TRBJ2-2	TGTGCCAGCAGCCAAGAGGGACTAGCGGGAGCCACCGGGGAGCTGTTTTTT	CASSQEGLAGATGELFF
TRBD2	TRBV6-2/TRBV6-3	NA	TRBJ2-3	TGTGCCAGCAGCCTGTTCGCGGGGGGGGGAGGAGATACGCAGTATTTT	CASSLFAGGGGDTQYF
TRBD2	TRBV10-3	NA	TRBJ2-5	TGTGCCCCCATAGCGGGGGGAGGGGAGACCCAGTACTTC	CAPIAGGGETQYF
TRBD1	TRBV6-5	NA	TRBJ1-1	TGTGCCAGCTCCAGGGGGGACACTGAAGCTTTCTTT	CASSRGDTEAFF
TRBD2	TRBV9	NA	TRBJ2-2	TGTGCCAGCAGCGTATTCAGCGGGGGGCCGGCCGGGGAGCTGTTTTTT	CASSVFSGGPAGELFF
TRBD1	TRBV5-4	NA	TRBJ2-7	TGTGCCAGCAGCCTGGAGGGACAGGCCGGGTACTTC	CASSLEGQAGYF
NA	TRBV18	NA	TRBJ1-4	TGTGCCAGCTCACCACCCCCGGGACTGCCTAATGAAAAACTGTTTTTT	CASSPPPGLPNEKLFF
TRBD2	TRBV9	NA	TRBJ2-3	TGTGCCAGCAGCGTAGAGTGGCGGGAGACGTACACAGATACGCAGTATTTT	CASSVEWRETYTDTQYF
NA	TRBV4-3	once	TRBJ1-1	TGCGCCAGCAGCCAAGATCGGAGGGGTACTAGTGAAGCTTTCTTT	CASSQDRRGTSEAFF
TRBD1	TRBV27	NA	TRBJ2-5	TGTGCCAGCACACGGACAGGGGAAGAGACCCAGTACTTC	CASTRTGEETQYF
NA	TRBV15	NA	TRBJ2-1	TGTGCCACCAGCAGACAAAGGGGAACGGGAGATGGGCAGTTCTTC	CATSRQRGTGDGQFF
NA	TRBV9	NA	TRBJ2-1	TGTGCCAGTTGCCATGGGGGAGGCGATGAGCAGTTCTTC	CASCHGGGDEQFF
NA	TRBV3-1/TRBV3-2	few	TRBJ1-5	TGTGCCAGCAGCCAAGGGGGGGGCGTGGGTCAGCCCCAGCATTTT	CASSQGGGVGQPQHF
NA	TRBV10-1	NA	TRBJ2-5	TGCGCCAGCAGCGTAAACAGGGTCGAGACCCAGTACTTC	CASSVNRVETQYF
TRBD2	TRBV5-1	few	TRBJ2-1	TGCGCCAGCAGCTTGGTTTCTAGCGGAAACAATGAGCAGTTCTTC	CASSLVSSGNNEQFF
TRBD2	TRBV29-1	NA	TRBJ2-3	TGCAGCGTTGAAGGAGGGACTAGCGGTAGCACAGATACGCAGTATTTT	CSVEGGTSGSTDTQYF
NA	TRBV2	NA	TRBJ1-4	TGTGCCAGCAGTGAAGGTTCAGGGGTGAATGAAAAACTGTTTTTT	CASSEGSGVNEKLFF